The entry below gives a single T cell receptor (beta chain) sequence along with its context. The same CDR3 is also encoded by other DNA sequences in this sample. These data are taken from a study of CD8+ T cells in alopecia areata. The V and J ends lost 0 bases and 1 base respectively, with 7 bases between them. Per germline, CDR1 SGHRS and CDR2 YFSETQ. The length of the CDR3 is 14 residues. Isolated RNA was reverse transcribed into cDNA used as the sequencing template. Here immunoSEQ multiplex PCR was the method, and the copy in TCRdb shows in-frame clones only, minus some. The top ten clones hold around a sixth of a sample with about 69,000 clones, roughly 60% of them seen once. Both peripheral blood and punch biopsies of lesional scalp skin were obtained from patients who had alopecia areata.

Sequencing was performed on CD8+ T cells sorted from blood, taken at week 0. The chain combines TRBV5-1 with TRBJ1-1; D not certain. This TCR was recovered from a human donor with alopecia areata. CDR3 in amino acids: CASSLATGNTEAFF. CDR3 nucleotides: TGCGCCAGCAGCTTGGCCACGGGGAACACTGAAGCTTTCTTT.